A single sample gave rise to the 21 T cell receptor beta chains below, sequenced in a study of cytomegalovirus exposure and HLA in healthy donors. Primers included in the PCR were 60 Vbeta and 13 Jbeta primers. The method was immunoSEQ multiplex PCR; TCRdb's version includes in-frame clones alone and lacks a portion of them. The sample holds some 150,000 clones, 55% to 70% seen once. The sample consisted of PBMCs. The receptors originated from a woman aged 55-70 years in good health and CMV-seropositive.

This chain connects TRBV9 to TRBJ2-1; tentative D call: TRBD1 (6 bases). This CDR3 has 15 amino acids. Trimming took off 8 bases at V and 5 bases at J, with 20 bases between the two ends. Germline V CDR1 and CDR2: SGDLS, YYNGEE. In nucleotides, the CDR3 is TGTGCCAGTTCTCCGTCCCAGGGGTCGAACAATGAGCAGTTCTTC. Residues: CASSPSQGSNNEQFF.

The chain employs TRBV5-4 and TRBJ2-1, with D possibly matching TRBD1 (6 bases). V was pared by 4 bases and J by 7 bases, with 15 bases between. CDR1 and CDR2 (germline): SGHNT, YYREEE (reference sequence). The CDR3 is 14 residues long. CDR3 protein: CASSITGSWNEQFF. CDR3 sequence (DNA): TGTGCCAGCAGCATCACAGGGTCGTGGAATGAGCAGTTCTTC.

The rearrangement links TRBV6-5 to TRBJ2-5; D possibly corresponds to TRBD2 (6 bases). Per germline, CDR1 MNHEY and CDR2 SVGAGI. Trimming left V 0 bases short and J 4 bases short, with 12 bases between. This CDR3 has 15 amino acids. The CDR3 DNA reads as TGTGCCAGCAGTTACTCACTTGCGGGGATAGAGACCCAGTACTTC. Translating it yields CASSYSLAGIETQYF.

In this sample, this clone turned up a few times. V and J are TRBV7-8 and TRBJ2-6; D unresolved. There are 15 residues in the CDR3. V was trimmed by 5 bases and J by 0 bases, leaving 8 bases between them. CDR1 is SGHVS, CDR2 FQNEAQ, per germline. The CDR3 DNA reads TGTGCCAGCAGCGCGGCATCCTCTGGGGCCAACGTCCTGACTTTC. Its translation: CASSAASSGANVLTF.

V and J are TRBV5-5 and TRBJ2-3; 8 bases fit TRBD1. Germline CDR1 reads SGHKS; CDR2 reads YYEKEE (reference sequence). Trimming took 5 bases from V and 0 from J; bases not matched to a gene: 5. The CDR3 is made up of 15 amino acids. The CDR3 reads CASSPNRGSTDTQYF. The CDR3 DNA reads TGTGCCAGCAGTCCAAACAGGGGGAGCACAGATACGCAGTATTTT.

The CDR3 spells CASSQPGQGYSPLHF. The DNA for the CDR3 is TGTGCCAGCAGCCAGCCGGGACAGGGTTATTCACCCCTCCACTTT. The chain links TRBV6-5 to TRBJ1-6; 9 bases fit TRBD1. From germline, CDR1 is MNHEY and CDR2 SVGAGI. The CDR3 spans 15 residues. The V gene end was trimmed by 6 bases and the J gene end by 8 bases; junction bases not matched to a gene: 8.

This clone was seen once. The chain joins TRBV6-6 to TRBJ1-2; 9 bases map to TRBD1. In germline, CDR1 is MNHNY, CDR2 SVGAGI (reference sequence). V gave up 6 bases and J gave up 2 bases; unmatched junction bases: 7. The CDR3 length is 15 residues. The CDR3 DNA follows: TGTGCCAGCAGGGGGGACGGACAGGGGAACTATGGCTACACCTTC. Its translation is CASRGDGQGNYGYTF.

The chain carries TRBV5-1 and TRBJ2-5; 8 bases are a match to TRBD1. Losses at the gene ends were 0 bases for V and 2 bases for J; bases not matched to a gene: 3. This CDR3 has 15 amino acids. In germline, CDR1 is SGHRS, CDR2 YFSETQ. The CDR3 is CASSLAGGEQETQYF. The DNA for the CDR3 is TGCGCCAGCAGCTTGGCAGGGGGCGAACAAGAGACCCAGTACTTC.

This clone was detected only a few times. Other DNA variants within this sample encode the same CDR3. V and J are TRBV19 and TRBJ2-7; 8 nucleotides align to TRBD2. V shed 3 bases, J shed 1 base, and the junction held 2 bases outside the gene matches. CDR3 length: 14 amino acids. Per the germline V gene, CDR1 is LNHDA and CDR2 is SQIVND (reference sequence). This CDR3 is CASSIGGGSYEQYF. CDR3 DNA: TGTGCCAGTAGTATCGGGGGGGGTTCCTACGAGCAGTACTTC.

The CDR3 region has the DNA TGCAGTGCTTATCAGGGGTACGAGCAGTACTTC. This codes for CSAYQGYEQYF. The chain recombines TRBV20-1 with TRBJ2-7; D may be TRBD1 (6 bases). Germline V gene lookup returns CDR1 DFQATT and CDR2 SNEGSKA (reference sequence). The CDR3 has 11 residues. V was clipped by 5 bases and J by 4 bases, with 9 bases between them.

The rearrangement joins TRBV7-9 to TRBJ1-4, with D possibly being TRBD1 (5 bases). Germline assignment: CDR1 SEHNR and CDR2 FQNEAQ (reference sequence). The CDR3 loop spans 17 amino acids. The ends were cut back, 2 bases at V and 8 bases at J, with 21 bases in the middle. In DNA form, the CDR3 reads TGTGCCAGCAGCTTAAGTCCCGGGAAGATCGGGGGGGAAAAACTGTTTTTT. It translates to CASSLSPGKIGGEKLFF.

The CDR3 here is CASSPLGGAGNTIYF. As DNA, the CDR3 is TGTGCCAGCAGTCCCCTGGGGGGGGCTGGAAACACCATATATTTT. The chain combines TRBV28 with TRBJ1-3; D might be TRBD1 (5 bases). The germline CDR1 and CDR2 sequences are MDHEN and SYDVKM. With 5 bases removed from V and 2 bases from J, the gap between germline ends came to 13 bases. There are 15 residues in the CDR3.

The CDR3 loop is CSASQYNEQFF. The DNA for the CDR3 is TGCAGTGCTAGCCAATACAATGAGCAGTTCTTC. The V gene is TRBV20-1, the J gene TRBJ2-1, with D unclear. Trimming removed 3 bases from V and 4 bases from J, with 4 bases in between. The germline CDR1 and CDR2 sequences are DFQATT and SNEGSKA (reference sequence). CDR3 size: 11 residues.

This clone occurred a few times. This chain joins TRBV15 and TRBJ2-5; D is uncertain. CDR1 and CDR2 (germline): LNHNV, YYDKDF (reference sequence). This CDR3 contains 13 residues. Trimming removed 3 bases from V and 4 bases from J, with 9 bases in between. CDR3 bases: TGTGCCACCAGCAGGCCGTCGGGAGAGACCCAGTACTTC. Residues: CATSRPSGETQYF.

Only a few counts were recorded for this clone. The J gene is TRBJ2-1, the V gene TRBV5-1, with 8 nucleotides matching TRBD2. Germline V CDR1 and CDR2: SGHRS, YFSETQ. V trimming: 5 bases; J trimming: 6 bases; junction bases outside the gene matches: 10. This CDR3 spans 15 amino acids. This chain's CDR3 is CASSSGLDTVNEQFF. The CDR3 DNA sequence: TGCGCCAGCAGTTCGGGACTAGATACGGTCAATGAGCAGTTCTTC.

V and J are TRBV6-4 and TRBJ2-2; no definite D call. V was trimmed by 5 bases and J by 7 bases, leaving 11 bases between them. The CDR3 extends over 13 amino acids. The germline V gene has CDR1 MRHNA and CDR2 SNTAGT. The CDR3 DNA is TGTGCCAGCAGTTTAGACATAGGCGGGGAGCTGTTTTTT. This sequence encodes CASSLDIGGELFF.

The chain links TRBV19 to TRBJ1-3; 7 bases are a match to TRBD1. Per germline, CDR1 LNHDA and CDR2 SQIVND (reference sequence). The CDR3 loop spans 13 amino acids. V gave up 11 bases and J gave up 3 bases; unmatched junction bases: 7. CDR3 in amino acids: CAVTDRVGNTIYF. The CDR3, as DNA: TGTGCCGTAACCGACAGGGTTGGAAACACCATATATTTT.

This clone was seen a handful of times. V gene TRBV7-2 combines with J gene TRBJ2-7; TRBD1 is a possible D gene (6 bases). The germline V gene encodes CDR1 SGHTA and CDR2 FQGNSA. This CDR3 is 14 amino acids long. V was cut by 4 bases and J by 6 bases, with 16 bases left in between. The CDR3 nucleotides read TGTGCCAGCAGCTCTTATTGGGGGCTCAGCGAGCAGTACTTC. This encodes CASSSYWGLSEQYF.

The V call is TRBV5-6, the J call TRBJ2-7; a weak D match, TRBD1 (6 bases). Between the trimmed V and J ends, which lost 2 bases and 7 bases, there was a span of 16 bases. In germline, CDR1 is SGHDT, CDR2 YYEEEE. This CDR3 contains 14 residues. The CDR3 here is CASSFTGSRGEQYF. The CDR3 DNA sequence: TGTGCCAGCAGCTTCACAGGGTCCCGCGGGGAGCAGTACTTC.

The rearrangement joins TRBV18 to TRBJ2-5; 7 bases match TRBD2. V gave up 4 bases and J gave up 1 base; unmatched junction bases: 9. CDR3 length: 16 residues. Germline lookup yields CDR1 KGHSH and CDR2 LQKENI. The CDR3, as DNA: TGTGCCAGCTCACTGGCGGGGAGGGCTATCCAAGAGACCCAGTACTTC. It yields the protein CASSLAGRAIQETQYF.

This chain joins TRBV4-3 and TRBJ2-1; D not resolved. The germline V gene has CDR1 LGHNA and CDR2 YSLEER. CDR3 length equals 14 residues. Trimming removed 4 bases from V and 6 bases from J, with 13 bases in between. This CDR3 reads CASSPPGRINEQFF. The CDR3 nucleotides read TGCGCCAGCAGCCCCCCAGGAAGGATCAATGAGCAGTTCTTC.